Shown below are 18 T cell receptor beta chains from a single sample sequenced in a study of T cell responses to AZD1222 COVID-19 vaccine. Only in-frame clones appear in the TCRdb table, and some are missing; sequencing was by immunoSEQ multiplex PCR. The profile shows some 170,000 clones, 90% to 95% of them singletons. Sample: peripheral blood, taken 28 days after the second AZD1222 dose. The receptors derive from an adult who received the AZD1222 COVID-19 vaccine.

The CDR3 loop reads CASRGGGSNGYTF. The CDR3 DNA reads TGTGCCAGCAGAGGAGGGGGCTCGAATGGCTACACCTTC. The chain recombines TRBV6-5 with TRBJ1-2, with 7 nucleotides matching TRBD1. This CDR3 is built from 13 residues. J gave up 6 bases and V 6 bases, and 7 bases lay outside the gene matches. CDR1 is MNHEY, CDR2 SVGAGI, per germline.

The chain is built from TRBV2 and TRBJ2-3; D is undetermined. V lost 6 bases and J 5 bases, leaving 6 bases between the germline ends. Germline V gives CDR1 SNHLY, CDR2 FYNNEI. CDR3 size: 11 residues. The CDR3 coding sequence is TGTGCCAGCAGAGAGGAAGATACGCAGTATTTT. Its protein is CASREEDTQYF. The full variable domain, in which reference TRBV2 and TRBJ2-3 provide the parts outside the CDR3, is EPEVTQTPSHQVTQMGQEVILRCVPISNHLYFYWYRQILGQKVEFLVSFYNNEISEKSEIFDDQFSVERPDGSNFTLKIRSTKLEDSAMYFCASREEDTQYFGPGTRLTVL.

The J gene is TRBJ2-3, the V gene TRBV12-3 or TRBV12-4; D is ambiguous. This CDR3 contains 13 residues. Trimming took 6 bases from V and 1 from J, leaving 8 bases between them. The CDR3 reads CASRGPGTDTQYF. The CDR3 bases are TGTGCCAGCAGGGGTCCGGGCACAGATACGCAGTATTTT.

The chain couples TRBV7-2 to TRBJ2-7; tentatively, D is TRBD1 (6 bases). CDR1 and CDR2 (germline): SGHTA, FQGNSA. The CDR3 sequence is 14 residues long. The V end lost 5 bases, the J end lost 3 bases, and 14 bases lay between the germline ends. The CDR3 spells CASSKRDTDYEQYF. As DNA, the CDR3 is TGTGCCAGCAGCAAACGGGACACGGACTACGAGCAGTACTTC. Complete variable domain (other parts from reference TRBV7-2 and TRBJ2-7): GAGVSQSPSNKVTEKGKDVELRCDPISGHTALYWYRQSLGQGLEFLIYFQGNSAPDKSGLPSDRFSAERTGGSVSTLTIQRTQQEDSAVYLCASSKRDTDYEQYFGPGTRLTVT.

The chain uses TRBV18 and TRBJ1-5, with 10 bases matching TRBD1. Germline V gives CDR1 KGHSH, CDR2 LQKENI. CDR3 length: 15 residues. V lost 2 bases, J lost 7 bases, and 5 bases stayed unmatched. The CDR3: CASSPGTGDEQPQHF. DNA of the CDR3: TGTGCCAGCTCACCAGGGACAGGGGACGAGCAGCCCCAGCATTTT. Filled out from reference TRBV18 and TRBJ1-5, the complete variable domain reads NAGVMQNPRHLVRRRGQEARLRCSPMKGHSHVYWYRQLPEEGLKFMVYLQKENIIDESGMPKERFSAEFPKEGPSILRIQQVVRGDSAAYFCASSPGTGDEQPQHFGDGTRLSIL.

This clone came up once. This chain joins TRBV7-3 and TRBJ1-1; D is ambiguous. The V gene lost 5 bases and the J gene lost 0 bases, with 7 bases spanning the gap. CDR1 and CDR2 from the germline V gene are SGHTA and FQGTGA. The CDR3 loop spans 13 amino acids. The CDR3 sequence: CASSLDMNTEAFF. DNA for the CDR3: TGTGCCAGCAGCCTTGACATGAACACTGAAGCTTTCTTT.

CDR3 nucleotide sequence: TGTGCCAGCAGCCCCCACAGCGCCAAAAACATTCAGTACTTC. Amino acids: CASSPHSAKNIQYF. The chain employs TRBV9 and TRBJ2-4, with unresolved D. CDR3 length: 14 residues. Trimming took 4 bases from V and 1 from J, leaving 9 bases between them. The germline V gene has CDR1 SGDLS and CDR2 YYNGEE.

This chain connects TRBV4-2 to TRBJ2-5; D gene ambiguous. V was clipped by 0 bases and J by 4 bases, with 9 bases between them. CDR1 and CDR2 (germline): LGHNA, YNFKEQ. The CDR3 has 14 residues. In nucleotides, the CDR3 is TGTGCCAGCAGCCAAGATGAAAGTGGAGAGACCCAGTACTTC. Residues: CASSQDESGETQYF.

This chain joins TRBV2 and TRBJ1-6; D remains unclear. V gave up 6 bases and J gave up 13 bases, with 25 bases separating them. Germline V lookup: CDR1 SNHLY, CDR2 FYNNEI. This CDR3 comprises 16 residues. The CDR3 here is CASSAQVRALSTPLHF. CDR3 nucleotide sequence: TGTGCCAGCAGCGCCCAGGTCAGAGCCCTCAGTACTCCCCTCCACTTT. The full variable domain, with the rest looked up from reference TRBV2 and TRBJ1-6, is EPEVTQTPSHQVTQMGQEVILRCVPISNHLYFYWYRQILGQKVEFLVSFYNNEISEKSEIFDDQFSVERPDGSNFTLKIRSTKLEDSAMYFCASSAQVRALSTPLHFGNGTRLTVT.

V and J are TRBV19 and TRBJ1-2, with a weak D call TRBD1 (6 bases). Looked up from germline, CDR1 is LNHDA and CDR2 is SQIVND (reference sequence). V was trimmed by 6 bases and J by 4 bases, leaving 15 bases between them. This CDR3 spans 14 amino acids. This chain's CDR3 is CASRPDRSVYGYTF. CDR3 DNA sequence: TGTGCCAGTAGACCAGACAGGAGTGTCTATGGCTACACCTTC.

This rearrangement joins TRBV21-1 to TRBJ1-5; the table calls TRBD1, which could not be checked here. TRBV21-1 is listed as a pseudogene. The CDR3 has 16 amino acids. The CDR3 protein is CASSNRPGRGIQPQHF. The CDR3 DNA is TGTGCCAGCAGCAACCGGCCTGGAAGGGGTATTCAGCCCCAGCATTTT.

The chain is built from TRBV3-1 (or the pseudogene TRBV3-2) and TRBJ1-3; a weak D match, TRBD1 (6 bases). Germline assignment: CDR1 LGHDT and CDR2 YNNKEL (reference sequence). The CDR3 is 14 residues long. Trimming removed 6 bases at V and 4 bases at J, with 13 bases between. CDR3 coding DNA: TGTGCCAGCAGTACACAGGGAGAGGGAAACACCATATATTTT. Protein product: CASSTQGEGNTIYF.

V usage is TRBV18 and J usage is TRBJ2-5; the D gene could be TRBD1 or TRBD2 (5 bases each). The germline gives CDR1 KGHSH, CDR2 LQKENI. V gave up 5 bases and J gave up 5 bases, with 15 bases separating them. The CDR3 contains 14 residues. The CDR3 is CASSYQGAMETQYF. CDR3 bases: TGTGCCAGCTCATATCAGGGAGCGATGGAGACCCAGTACTTC. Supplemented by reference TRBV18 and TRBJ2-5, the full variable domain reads NAGVMQNPRHLVRRRGQEARLRCSPMKGHSHVYWYRQLPEEGLKFMVYLQKENIIDESGMPKERFSAEFPKEGPSILRIQQVVRGDSAAYFCASSYQGAMETQYFGPGTRLLVL.

CDR3 loop: CASSAGHRGPSDGYTF. The DNA of the CDR3 is TGCGCCAGCAGCGCGGGCCACAGGGGGCCTTCGGATGGCTACACCTTC. The chain recombines TRBV5-1 with TRBJ1-2, with TRBD1 matching over 9 bases. The CDR3 loop spans 16 amino acids. CDR1 is SGHRS, CDR2 YFSETQ, per germline. The V segment lost 4 bases and the J segment 6 bases; nucleotides outside the gene matches: 13.

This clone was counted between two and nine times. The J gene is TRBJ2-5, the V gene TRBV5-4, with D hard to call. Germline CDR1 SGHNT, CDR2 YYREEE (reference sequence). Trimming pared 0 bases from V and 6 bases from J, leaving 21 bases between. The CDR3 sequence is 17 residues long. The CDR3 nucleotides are TGTGCCAGCAGCTTGGGAATTAGGACGATGCCCGCGCAGACCCAGTACTTC. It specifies CASSLGIRTMPAQTQYF.

The CDR3 region is CASSSSDRGRGYTF. DNA of the CDR3: TGTGCCAGCAGCTCCTCTGACAGGGGGAGAGGCTACACCTTC. This chain connects TRBV5-6 to TRBJ1-2; 9 nucleotides line up with TRBD1. The CDR3 is made up of 14 amino acids. V shed 3 bases, J shed 8 bases, and the junction held 8 bases outside the gene matches. CDR1 and CDR2 from the germline V gene are SGHDT and YYEEEE.

The CDR3 bases are TGTGCCAGCAGCCAATTCGGACAGGGCTCGCACACCGGGGAGCTGTTTTTT. It is translated as CASSQFGQGSHTGELFF. The chain is built from TRBV16 and TRBJ2-2; 8 nucleotides agree with TRBD1. The CDR3 has 17 residues. Germline CDR1 reads KGHSY; CDR2 reads FQNENV. V shed 1 base and J 3 bases; nucleotides not matched to a gene: 7.

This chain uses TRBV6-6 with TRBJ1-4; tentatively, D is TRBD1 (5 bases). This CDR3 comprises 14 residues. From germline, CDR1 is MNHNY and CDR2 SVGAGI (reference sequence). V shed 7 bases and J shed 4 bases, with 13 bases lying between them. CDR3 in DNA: TGTGCCAGCATGGGGCGGAGCGATAATGAAAAACTGTTTTTT. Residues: CASMGRSDNEKLFF.